The subject of this entry is one T cell receptor beta chain. Its antigen is undetermined. The sample originates from a study of cytomegalovirus exposure and HLA in healthy donors. At the level of the study: Falling in the Caucasian-associated ancestry cluster were about 82% of a few hundred genotyped donors. Study outcomes and limitations: Rarity characterized most TCR sequences, yet some public TCRs appeared in many donors.

Germline V CDR1 and CDR2: LGHNA, YSLEER. V lost 0 bases to trimming and J lost 6 bases, with 20 bases between them. CDR3 length: 17 residues. Primers included in the PCR were 60 Vbeta and 13 Jbeta primers. Clones were sequenced by immunoSEQ multiplex PCR, and TCRdb holds only the in-frame ones, with some missing. The sample holds approximately 200,000 clones; 60% to 85% are singletons and the top ten take less than 2%. Samples came from healthy bone marrow donors. This receptor was taken from a girl between 5 and 17 years old in good health and CMV-seropositive. The V and J genes are TRBV4-3 and TRBJ1-2; no clear D gene. Sequences were obtained from PBMCs. CDR3 bases: TGCGCCAGCAGCCAAGAGCACAGACCCGAATACTCAAATGGCTACACCTTC. It is translated as CASSQEHRPEYSNGYTF.